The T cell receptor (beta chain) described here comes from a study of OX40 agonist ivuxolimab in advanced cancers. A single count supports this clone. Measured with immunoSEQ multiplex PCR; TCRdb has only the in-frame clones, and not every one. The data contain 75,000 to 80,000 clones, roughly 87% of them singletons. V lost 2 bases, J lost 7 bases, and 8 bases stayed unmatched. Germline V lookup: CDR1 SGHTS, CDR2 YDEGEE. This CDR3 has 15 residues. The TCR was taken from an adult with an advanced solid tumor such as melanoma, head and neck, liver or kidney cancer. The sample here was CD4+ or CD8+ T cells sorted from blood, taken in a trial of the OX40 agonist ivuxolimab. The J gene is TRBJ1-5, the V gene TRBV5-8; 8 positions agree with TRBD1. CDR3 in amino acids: CASSLADRGDQPQHF. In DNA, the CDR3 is TGTGCCAGCAGCTTAGCAGACAGGGGTGACCAGCCCCAGCATTTT.